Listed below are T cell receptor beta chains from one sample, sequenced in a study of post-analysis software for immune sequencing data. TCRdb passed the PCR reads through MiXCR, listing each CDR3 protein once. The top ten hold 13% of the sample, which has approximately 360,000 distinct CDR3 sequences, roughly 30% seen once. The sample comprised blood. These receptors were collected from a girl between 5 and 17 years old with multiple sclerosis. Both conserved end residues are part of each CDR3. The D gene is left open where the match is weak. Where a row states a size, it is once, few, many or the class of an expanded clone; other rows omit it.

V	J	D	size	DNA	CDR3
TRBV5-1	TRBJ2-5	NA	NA	TGCGCCAGCAGCTTGGCCGGGACCAGACAAGAGACCCAGTACTTC	CASSLAGTRQETQYF
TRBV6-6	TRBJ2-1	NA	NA	TGTGCCAGCAGTGCTCGGGACACCTTTTACAATGAGCAGTTCTTC	CASSARDTFYNEQFF
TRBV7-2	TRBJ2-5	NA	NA	TGTGCCAGCAGCCCTCCCCCTCAAGAGACCCAGTACTTC	CASSPPPQETQYF
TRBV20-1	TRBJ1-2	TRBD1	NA	TGCAGTGCTAGAGATCTTTCCGGGACAGGGCGAAACTATGGCTACACCTTC	CSARDLSGTGRNYGYTF
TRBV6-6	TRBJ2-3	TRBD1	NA	TGTGCCAGCAGTTACGACGGACAGGGGTTCACAGATACGCAGTATTTT	CASSYDGQGFTDTQYF
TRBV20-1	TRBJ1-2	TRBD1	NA	TGCAGTGCTTCCGGGACAGGGGGCGCGGGGGGTCATGGCTACACCTTC	CSASGTGGAGGHGYTF
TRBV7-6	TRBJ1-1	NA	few	TGTGCCAGCAGCTTAGGCCCACAGGGTATCACTGAAGCTTTCTTT	CASSLGPQGITEAFF
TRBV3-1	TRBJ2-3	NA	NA	TGTGCCAGCAGCCAGGGTTCGGGCACAGATACGCAGTATTTT	CASSQGSGTDTQYF
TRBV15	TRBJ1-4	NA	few	TGTGCCACCAGCAGAGTTATGACAGAAAAACTGTTTTTT	CATSRVMTEKLFF
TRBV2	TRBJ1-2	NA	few	TGTGCCAGCAGTGAAGAGGCGGTATCCTATGGCTACACCTTC	CASSEEAVSYGYTF
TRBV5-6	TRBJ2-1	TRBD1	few	TGTGCCAGCAGCTTGAAGGGGGCCGTACTTTGGGGTGAGCAGTTCTTC	CASSLKGAVLWGEQFF
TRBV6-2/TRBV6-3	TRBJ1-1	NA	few	TGTGCCAGCAGCTCGACGGCAGGGGAAGCTTTCTTT	CASSSTAGEAFF
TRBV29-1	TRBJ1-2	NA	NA	TGCAGCGTTGAAGATGAGGGGGGCTACGGCTACACCTTC	CSVEDEGGYGYTF
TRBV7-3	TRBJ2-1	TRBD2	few	TGTGCCAGCAGCTTCCTAGCGGGGGGGGATAATGAGCAGTTCTTC	CASSFLAGGDNEQFF
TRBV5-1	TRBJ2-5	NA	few	TGCGCCAGCAGCTTGAGAGCGAAGCAAGAGACCCAGTACTTC	CASSLRAKQETQYF
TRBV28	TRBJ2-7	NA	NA	TGTGCCAGCAGCCCGCAGGACAGAGAGCAGTACTTC	CASSPQDREQYF
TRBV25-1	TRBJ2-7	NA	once	TGTGCCAGCAGTGAAGGGACACTTTTCCACGAGCAGTACTTC	CASSEGTLFHEQYF
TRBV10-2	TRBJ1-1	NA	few	TGCGCCAGCAGTGATGTGGGTGGGACTGAAGCTTTCTTT	CASSDVGGTEAFF
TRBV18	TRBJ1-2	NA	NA	TGTGCCAGCTCACCTCAGGAGGGGACGGGCTACACCTTC	CASSPQEGTGYTF
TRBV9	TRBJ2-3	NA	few	TGTGCCAGCAGCTGGGGCGGGCAGGGAGATACGCAGTATTTT	CASSWGGQGDTQYF
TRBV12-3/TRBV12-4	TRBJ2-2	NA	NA	TGTGCCAGCAGTTTTACCGTTTTAGGGGGGAACACCGGGGAGCTGTTTTTT	CASSFTVLGGNTGELFF
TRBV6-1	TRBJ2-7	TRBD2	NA	TGTGCCAGCAGCAAAAGGGGTGGACTAGCGAGATCCTACGAGCAGTACTTC	CASSKRGGLARSYEQYF
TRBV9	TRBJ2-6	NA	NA	TGTGCCAGCAGCCAACCAAGCCCAGTTAGCTCTGGGGCCAACGTCCTGACTTTC	CASSQPSPVSSGANVLTF
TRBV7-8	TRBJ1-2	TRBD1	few	TGTGCCAGCAGCCAGGGACAGGGGACTGGCTACACCTTC	CASSQGQGTGYTF
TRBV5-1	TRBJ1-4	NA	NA	TGCGCCAGCAGCTTGGACAGGGCAGGGGAAAAACTGTTTTTT	CASSLDRAGEKLFF
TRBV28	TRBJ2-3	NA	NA	TGTGCCAGCAGTACCCTCTTAACGCTCACCCGGACAGATACGCAGTATTTT	CASSTLLTLTRTDTQYF
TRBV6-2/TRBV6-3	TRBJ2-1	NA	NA	TGTGCCAGCAGTTGGGCACAGGTAGGGAACAATGAGCAGTTCTTC	CASSWAQVGNNEQFF
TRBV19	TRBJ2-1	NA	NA	TGTGCCAGTAGCCAGAAACAGGTCTTGACACCCTACAATGAGCAGTTCTTC	CASSQKQVLTPYNEQFF
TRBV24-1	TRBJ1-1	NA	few	TGTGCCACCAGTGACCAAATGGGTACTGAAGCTTTCTTT	CATSDQMGTEAFF
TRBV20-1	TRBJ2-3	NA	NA	TGCAGTGTGGAGGGTGGGGCCGGGAGAACAGATACGCAGTATTTT	CSVEGGAGRTDTQYF
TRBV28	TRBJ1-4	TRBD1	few	TGTGCCAGCAGCCCCCGGACAGGGGATAATGAAAAACTGTTTTTT	CASSPRTGDNEKLFF
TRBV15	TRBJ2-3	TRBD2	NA	TGTGCCACCACCTCTAGCGGGGGGTCGGCGCAAGGAGATACGCAGTATTTT	CATTSSGGSAQGDTQYF
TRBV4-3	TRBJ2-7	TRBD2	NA	TGCGCCAGCAGCCAAGAGAAATCGGGACTAGCGGGGGGCGAGCAGTACTTC	CASSQEKSGLAGGEQYF
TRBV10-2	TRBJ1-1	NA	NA	TGCGCCAGCAGTGAGTCGGGGGGCAGAGCTTTCTTT	CASSESGGRAFF
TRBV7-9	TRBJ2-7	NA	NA	TGTGCCAGCAGCTCAACCTCGGGGGATTCCTACGAGCAGTACTTC	CASSSTSGDSYEQYF